The 27 T cell receptor beta chains below all came from one sample that was sequenced in a study of blood T cell repertoires in COVID-19. Data came from immunoSEQ multiplex PCR; TCRdb stores just in-frame clones and leaves some out. The table lists about 350,000 clones, about nine tenths of them singletons. The sequenced sample consisted of PBMCs or T cells enriched from blood (not recorded which). Receptor source: a young woman who had been exposed to COVID-19.

This clone was recorded once. The CDR3 sequence: CATSDLLQDTQYF. The DNA of the CDR3 is TGTGCCACCAGTGATTTGCTACAGGATACGCAGTATTTT. This chain links TRBV24-1 with TRBJ2-3, with D unresolved. V was trimmed by 0 bases and J by 6 bases, leaving 6 bases between them. Germline assignment: CDR1 KGHDR and CDR2 SFDVKD. The CDR3 contains 13 residues.

This clone showed up just once. J is TRBJ1-4 and V is TRBV2; D remains ambiguous. V dropped 7 bases and J dropped 8 bases, with 11 bases sitting between them. The length of the CDR3 is 12 residues. Germline V gene data show CDR1 as SNHLY and CDR2 as FYNNEI. Written as DNA, the CDR3 is TGTGCCAGCAATCCGGGGAACGAAAAACTGTTTTTT. It encodes CASNPGNEKLFF.

The chain couples TRBV24-1 to TRBJ2-5; the D is unclear. V was trimmed by 3 bases and J by 3 bases, leaving 4 bases between them. Germline assignment: CDR1 KGHDR and CDR2 SFDVKD. The CDR3 length is 12 residues. The CDR3 DNA reads as TGTGCCACCAGTGATGAGGAAGAGACCCAGTACTTC. It translates to CATSDEEETQYF.

J is TRBJ2-5 and V is TRBV5-6, with D tentatively TRBD1 (5 bases). Per the germline V gene, CDR1 is SGHDT and CDR2 is YYEEEE. The CDR3 covers 15 residues. V shed 3 bases and J shed 1 base, with 13 bases lying between them. The CDR3 reads CASSWLGQTQETQYF. The CDR3 DNA is TGTGCCAGCAGCTGGTTGGGGCAAACCCAAGAGACCCAGTACTTC.

The J gene is TRBJ1-5, the V gene TRBV2; 11 bases are shared with TRBD1. This CDR3 is 14 amino acids long. Germline V lookup: CDR1 SNHLY, CDR2 FYNNEI. V gave up 5 bases and J gave up 6 bases; unmatched junction bases: 3. The CDR3 loop reads CASSTGTGGQPQHF. The CDR3 DNA is TGTGCCAGCAGTACCGGGACAGGGGGTCAGCCCCAGCATTTT. Complete variable domain (other parts from reference TRBV2 and TRBJ1-5): EPEVTQTPSHQVTQMGQEVILRCVPISNHLYFYWYRQILGQKVEFLVSFYNNEISEKSEIFDDQFSVERPDGSNFTLKIRSTKLEDSAMYFCASSTGTGGQPQHFGDGTRLSIL.

The chain links TRBV11-2 to TRBJ2-7; 8 nucleotides line up with TRBD1. V lost 3 bases and J lost 4; bases outside the gene matches: 14. This CDR3 spans 17 amino acids. Per the germline V gene, CDR1 is SGHAT and CDR2 is FQNNGV. In nucleotides, the CDR3 is TGTGCCAGCAGCTTCTCCGGGACAGGCCTTACCATTTACGAGCAGTACTTC. This translates into CASSFSGTGLTIYEQYF.

The V gene is TRBV7-3, the J gene TRBJ2-7; possible D gene TRBD1, 5 bases. The CDR3 runs to 14 residues. V lost 5 bases and J 4 bases, leaving 15 bases between the germline ends. Germline V gene lookup returns CDR1 SGHTA and CDR2 FQGTGA. The CDR3 DNA reads TGTGCCAGCAGCGCACAGGTTGGATCGTACGAGCAGTACTTC. This sequence encodes CASSAQVGSYEQYF.

The rearrangement links TRBV19 to TRBJ2-5; the D gene is possibly TRBD2 (5 bases). This CDR3 is 13 amino acids long. V was trimmed by 4 bases and J by 2 bases, leaving 8 bases between them. Germline V gene lookup returns CDR1 LNHDA and CDR2 SQIVND (reference sequence). The CDR3 reads CASSTRDQETQYF. DNA for the CDR3: TGTGCCAGTAGTACCCGGGATCAAGAGACCCAGTACTTC. Together with reference TRBV19 and TRBJ2-5, the CDR3 gives the full variable domain: DGGITQSPKYLFRKEGQNVTLSCEQNLNHDAMYWYRQDPGQGLRLIYYSQIVNDFQKGDIAEGYSVSREKKESFPLTVTSAQKNPTAFYLCASSTRDQETQYFGPGTRLLVL.

This chain joins TRBV9 and TRBJ2-4; D is possibly TRBD2 (6 bases). V lost 4 bases to trimming and J lost 6 bases, with 17 bases between them. The CDR3 covers 15 residues. CDR1 is SGDLS and CDR2 is YYNGEE in the germline V gene. DNA of the CDR3: TGTGCCAGCAGCCCCGGGGGATCAGACTTAAACATTCAGTACTTC. Its translation: CASSPGGSDLNIQYF. Full variable domain (remainder filled in from reference TRBV9 and TRBJ2-4): DSGVTQTPKHLITATGQRVTLRCSPRSGDLSVYWYQQSLDQGLQFLIQYYNGEERAKGNILERFSAQQFPDLHSELNLSSLELGDSALYFCASSPGGSDLNIQYFGAGTRLSVL.

This clone was counted between two and nine times. The CDR3 nucleotides are TGTGCCAGCTCACCGGTTAAAGCGGCTAATGAAAAACTGTTTTTT. Amino acid sequence: CASSPVKAANEKLFF. This chain uses TRBV18 with TRBJ1-4; D remains unclear. The length of the CDR3 is 15 residues. From germline, CDR1 is KGHSH and CDR2 LQKENI. Trimming cost V 3 bases and J 3 bases, with 11 bases left between them.

The chain combines TRBV3-1 (or the pseudogene TRBV3-2) with TRBJ1-2; no definite D call. CDR1 and CDR2 (germline): LGHDT, YNNKEL (reference sequence). The CDR3 totals 13 residues. The V end lost 1 base, the J end lost 12 bases, and 15 bases lay between the germline ends. The CDR3 sequence is CASSQGGISSHTF. CDR3 nucleotide sequence: TGTGCCAGCAGCCAAGGAGGAATTAGCAGTCACACCTTC.

V usage is TRBV6-5 and J usage is TRBJ2-7; D remains ambiguous. From germline, CDR1 is MNHEY and CDR2 SVGAGI. CDR3 length: 13 amino acids. V lost 2 bases and J 6 bases, leaving 11 bases between the germline ends. The CDR3 nucleotides read TGTGCCAGCAGTTACCCGCCGACAACCGAGCAGTACTTC. Protein: CASSYPPTTEQYF.

The V gene is TRBV25-1, the J gene TRBJ2-1; TRBD2 is a possible D gene (6 bases). Per germline, CDR1 MGHDK and CDR2 SYGVNS. This CDR3 comprises 15 residues. V was shortened by 2 bases and J by 5 bases, with 13 bases between the two germline ends. The chain's CDR3 is CASSEIGGWNNEQFF. CDR3 nucleotides: TGTGCCAGCAGTGAAATTGGGGGGTGGAACAATGAGCAGTTCTTC.

The gene calls are TRBV6-1 and TRBJ2-3, with TRBD1 matching over 11 bases. With V trimmed by 3 bases and J by 4 bases, 6 bases remained unmatched. This CDR3 contains 16 residues. Germline values: CDR1 MNHNS, CDR2 SASEGT. The CDR3 spells CASSEGGQGAADTQYF. As DNA, the CDR3 is TGTGCCAGCAGTGAGGGTGGACAGGGGGCCGCAGATACGCAGTATTTT.

The chain uses TRBV2 and TRBJ2-5; D may be TRBD2 (5 bases). CDR3 length: 13 amino acids. Per the germline V gene, CDR1 is SNHLY and CDR2 is FYNNEI. V lost 7 bases to trimming and J lost 3 bases, with 12 bases between them. This CDR3 is CASTREGKETQYF. The CDR3 DNA is TGTGCCAGCACGAGGGAAGGGAAAGAGACCCAGTACTTC.

The chain joins TRBV5-4 to TRBJ2-7, with a tentative D call TRBD2 (6 bases). Germline V lookup: CDR1 SGHNT, CDR2 YYREEE (reference sequence). The CDR3 totals 15 residues. Trimming cost V 7 bases and J 2 bases, with 19 bases left between them. DNA for the CDR3: TGTGCCAGCGGCAGGACCAGGGCGGGAACCTACGAGCAGTACTTC. Residues: CASGRTRAGTYEQYF.

This rearrangement joins TRBV27 to TRBJ2-1; no clear D gene. Germline loops: CDR1 MNHEY, CDR2 SMNVEV (reference sequence). CDR3 size: 13 residues. The V and J ends lost 0 bases and 4 bases respectively, with 4 bases between them. The CDR3 is CASSLSLYNEQFF. CDR3 in DNA: TGTGCCAGCAGTTTATCCCTGTACAATGAGCAGTTCTTC.

J is TRBJ1-5 and V is TRBV18, with D possibly being TRBD1 (6 bases). The CDR3 sequence is 14 residues long. Trimming took 2 bases from V and 11 from J, leaving 16 bases between them. Germline CDR1 reads KGHSH; CDR2 reads LQKENI. The CDR3 reads CASSPMTGAEAQHF. CDR3 coding DNA: TGTGCCAGCTCACCAATGACAGGCGCCGAGGCCCAGCATTTT.

This chain uses TRBV19 with TRBJ1-5; no reliable D call. In germline, CDR1 is LNHDA, CDR2 SQIVND (reference sequence). Trimming left V 6 bases short and J 0 bases short, with 12 bases between. The CDR3 covers 15 residues. The CDR3 DNA reads as TGTGCCAGTAGGATCGGAGGGTATAGCAATCAGCCCCAGCATTTT. It translates to CASRIGGYSNQPQHF.

This chain connects TRBV18 to TRBJ2-3; 9 bases align to TRBD2. The CDR3 totals 16 residues. Germline lookup yields CDR1 KGHSH and CDR2 LQKENI. The junction had 4 bases not matched to a gene; V was cut back by 3 bases and J by 0 bases. In DNA form, the CDR3 reads TGTGCCAGCTCACCCCGGACTAGCGCCAGCACAGATACGCAGTATTTT. The encoded protein is CASSPRTSASTDTQYF.

This chain joins TRBV28 and TRBJ2-3; D perhaps matches TRBD2 (5 bases). The CDR3 length is 15 residues. Germline CDR1 MDHEN, CDR2 SYDVKM. Trimming left V 1 base short and J 3 bases short, with 11 bases between. The CDR3 spells CASSLSGDYTDTQYF. The CDR3 DNA follows: TGTGCCAGCAGTTTATCAGGAGACTATACAGATACGCAGTATTTT.

V usage is TRBV5-1 and J usage is TRBJ1-6; D remains ambiguous. The germline V and J ends were trimmed by 4 bases and 0 bases, with 11 bases remaining between them. From germline, CDR1 is SGHRS and CDR2 YFSETQ. CDR3 length equals 16 residues. CDR3 sequence (DNA): TGCGCCAGCAGCCTTCTAGCGAGCTCCTATAATTCACCCCTCCACTTT. Translated, it gives CASSLLASSYNSPLHF.

The chain employs TRBV9 and TRBJ1-6; 7 positions match TRBD1. The V gene end was trimmed by 4 bases and the J gene end by 1 base; junction bases not matched to a gene: 14. The CDR3 consists of 19 residues. Germline V gives CDR1 SGDLS, CDR2 YYNGEE. CDR3 DNA sequence: TGTGCCAGCAGCCCAACAGGGGAAGACTTTGGGTCCTATAATTCACCCCTCCACTTT. This gives the protein CASSPTGEDFGSYNSPLHF. The whole variable domain, remainder taken from reference TRBV9 and TRBJ1-6, is DSGVTQTPKHLITATGQRVTLRCSPRSGDLSVYWYQQSLDQGLQFLIQYYNGEERAKGNILERFSAQQFPDLHSELNLSSLELGDSALYFCASSPTGEDFGSYNSPLHFGNGTRLTVT.

This chain links TRBV3-1 (or the pseudogene TRBV3-2) with TRBJ2-7; TRBD1 is a possible D gene (6 bases). The germline V gene has CDR1 LGHDT and CDR2 YNNKEL (reference sequence). The V end lost 2 bases, the J end lost 3 bases, and 11 bases lay between the germline ends. The CDR3 length is 14 residues. The CDR3 loop is CASSQYTGNYEQYF. The DNA for the CDR3 is TGTGCCAGCAGCCAATATACAGGGAACTACGAGCAGTACTTC.

The chain has TRBV27 and TRBJ2-1; 7 bases are shared with TRBD2. The CDR3 consists of 16 residues. The junction had 7 bases not matched to a gene; V was cut back by 5 bases and J by 0 bases. Germline V CDR1 and CDR2: MNHEY, SMNVEV (reference sequence). Here the CDR3 reads CASSPLRESSYNEQFF. CDR3 sequence (DNA): TGTGCCAGCAGTCCCTTGCGGGAGAGCTCCTACAATGAGCAGTTCTTC.

The rearrangement uses TRBV5-1 and TRBJ2-7, with TRBD2 matching 9 bases. This CDR3 comprises 16 residues. Germline-derived CDR1 and CDR2 are SGHRS and YFSETQ. V lost 1 base to trimming and J lost 0 bases; unmatched junction nucleotides: 5. CDR3 region: CASSLLSSGVSYEQYF. The CDR3 bases are TGCGCCAGCAGCTTGCTGTCTAGCGGGGTCTCCTACGAGCAGTACTTC.

The chain is built from TRBV6-5 and TRBJ2-1, with 11 bases aligning to TRBD2. The CDR3 totals 13 residues. Losses at the gene ends were 6 bases for V and 6 bases for J; bases not matched to a gene: 1. Germline loops: CDR1 MNHEY, CDR2 SVGAGI. The CDR3 protein is CASRLAGVNEQFF. DNA of the CDR3: TGTGCCAGCAGACTAGCGGGAGTCAATGAGCAGTTCTTC.